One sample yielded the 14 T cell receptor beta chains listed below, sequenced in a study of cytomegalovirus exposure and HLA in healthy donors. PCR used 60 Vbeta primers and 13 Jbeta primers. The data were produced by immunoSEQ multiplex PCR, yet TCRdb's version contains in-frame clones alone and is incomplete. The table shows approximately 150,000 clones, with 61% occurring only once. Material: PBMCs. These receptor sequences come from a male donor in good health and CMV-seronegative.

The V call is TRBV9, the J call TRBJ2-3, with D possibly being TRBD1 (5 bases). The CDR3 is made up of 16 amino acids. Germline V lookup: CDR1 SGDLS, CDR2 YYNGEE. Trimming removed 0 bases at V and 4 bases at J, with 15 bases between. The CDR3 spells CASSVEGVGVPDTQYF. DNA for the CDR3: TGTGCCAGCAGCGTAGAAGGGGTTGGGGTCCCAGATACGCAGTATTTT.

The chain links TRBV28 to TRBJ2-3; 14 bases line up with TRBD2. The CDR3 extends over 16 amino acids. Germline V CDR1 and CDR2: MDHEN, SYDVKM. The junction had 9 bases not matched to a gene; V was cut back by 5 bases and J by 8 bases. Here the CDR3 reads CASSPGTSGGGGTQYF. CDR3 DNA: TGTGCCAGCAGTCCCGGGACTAGCGGGGGCGGGGGTACGCAGTATTTT.

The CDR3 protein is CASSKARGSVTEAFF. CDR3 in DNA: TGTGCCAGCAGCAAAGCGCGAGGTAGCGTCACTGAAGCTTTCTTT. V and J are TRBV21-1 and TRBJ1-1. TRBV21-1 is designated a pseudogene. CDR3 size: 15 residues.

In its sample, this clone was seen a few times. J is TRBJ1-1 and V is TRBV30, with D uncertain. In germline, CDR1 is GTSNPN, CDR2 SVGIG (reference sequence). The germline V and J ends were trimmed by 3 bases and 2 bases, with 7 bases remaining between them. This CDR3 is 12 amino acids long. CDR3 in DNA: TGTGCCTGGAGCGGGAGAAACACTGAAGCTTTCTTT. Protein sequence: CAWSGRNTEAFF.

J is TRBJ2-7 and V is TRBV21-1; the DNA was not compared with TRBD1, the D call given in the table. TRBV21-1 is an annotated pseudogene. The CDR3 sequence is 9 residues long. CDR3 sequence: CASSKGPYF. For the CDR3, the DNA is TGTGCCAGCAGCAAAGGGCCCTACTTC.

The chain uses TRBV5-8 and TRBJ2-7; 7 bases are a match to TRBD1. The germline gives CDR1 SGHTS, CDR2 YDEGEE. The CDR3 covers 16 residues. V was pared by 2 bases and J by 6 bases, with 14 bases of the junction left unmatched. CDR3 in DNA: TGTGCCAGCAGCTTCCTCCCAGGGGGTCTCCCCCTCGAGCAGTACTTC. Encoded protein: CASSFLPGGLPLEQYF. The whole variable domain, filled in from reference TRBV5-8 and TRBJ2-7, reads EAGVTQSPTHLIKTRGQQATLRCSPISGHTSVYWYQQALGLGLQFLLWYDEGEERNRGNFPPRFSGRQFPNYSSELNVNALELEDSALYLCASSFLPGGLPLEQYFGPGTRLTVT.

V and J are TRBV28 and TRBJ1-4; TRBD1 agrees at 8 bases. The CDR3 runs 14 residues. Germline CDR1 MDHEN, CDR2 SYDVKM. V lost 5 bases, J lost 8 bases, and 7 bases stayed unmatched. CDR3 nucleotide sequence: TGTGCCAGCAGTCCCCTGGGACAGGAGGAAAAACTGTTTTTT. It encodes CASSPLGQEEKLFF.

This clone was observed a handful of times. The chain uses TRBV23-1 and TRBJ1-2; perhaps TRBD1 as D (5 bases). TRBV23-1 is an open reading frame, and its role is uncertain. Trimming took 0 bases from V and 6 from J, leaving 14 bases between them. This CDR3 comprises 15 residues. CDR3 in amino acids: CASSQSGQGNHGYTF. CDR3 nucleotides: TGCGCCAGCAGTCAATCGGGGCAAGGGAACCATGGCTACACCTTC.

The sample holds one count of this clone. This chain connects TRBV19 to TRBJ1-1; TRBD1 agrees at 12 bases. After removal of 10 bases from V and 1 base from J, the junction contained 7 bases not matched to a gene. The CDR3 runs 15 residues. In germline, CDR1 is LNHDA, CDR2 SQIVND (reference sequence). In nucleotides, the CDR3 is TGTGCCACAGTCCCGGGACAGGGGGCGAACACTGAAGCTTTCTTT. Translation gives CATVPGQGANTEAFF.

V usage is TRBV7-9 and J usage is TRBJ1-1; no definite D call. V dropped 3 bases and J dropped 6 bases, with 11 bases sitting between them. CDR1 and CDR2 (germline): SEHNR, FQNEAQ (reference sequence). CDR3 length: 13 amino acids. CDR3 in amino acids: CASSFQAGPEAFF. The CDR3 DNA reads TGTGCCAGCAGCTTTCAGGCGGGCCCTGAAGCTTTCTTT.

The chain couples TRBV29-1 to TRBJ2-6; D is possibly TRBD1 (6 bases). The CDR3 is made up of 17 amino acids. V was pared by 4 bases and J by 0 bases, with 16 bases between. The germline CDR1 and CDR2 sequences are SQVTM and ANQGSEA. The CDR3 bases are TGCAGCGTTGCGAGGGCCAGGGGAAGCTCTGGGGCCAACGTCCTGACTTTC. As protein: CSVARARGSSGANVLTF.

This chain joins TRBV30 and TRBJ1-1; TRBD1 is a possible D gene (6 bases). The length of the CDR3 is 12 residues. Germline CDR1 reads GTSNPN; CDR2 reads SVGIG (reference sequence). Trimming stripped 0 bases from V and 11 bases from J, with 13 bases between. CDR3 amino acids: CAWSVAGGPAFF. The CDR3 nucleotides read TGTGCCTGGAGTGTAGCCGGGGGGCCCGCTTTCTTT.

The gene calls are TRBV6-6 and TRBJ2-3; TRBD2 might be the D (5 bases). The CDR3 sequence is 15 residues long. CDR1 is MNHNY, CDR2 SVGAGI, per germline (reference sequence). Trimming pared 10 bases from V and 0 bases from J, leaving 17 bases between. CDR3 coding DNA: TGTGCCACCGGGTTGAGCGGTACTAGCACAGATACGCAGTATTTT. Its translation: CATGLSGTSTDTQYF.

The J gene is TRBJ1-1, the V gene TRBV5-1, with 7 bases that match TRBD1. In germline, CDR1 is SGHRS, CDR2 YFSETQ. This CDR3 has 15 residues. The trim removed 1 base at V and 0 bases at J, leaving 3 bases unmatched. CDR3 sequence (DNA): TGCGCCAGCAGCTTGATGACAGGGCTGAACACTGAAGCTTTCTTT. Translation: CASSLMTGLNTEAFF. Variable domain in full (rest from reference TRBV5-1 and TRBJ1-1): KAGVTQTPRYLIKTRGQQVTLSCSPISGHRSVSWYQQTPGQGLQFLFEYFSETQRNKGNFPGRFSGRQFSNSRSEMNVSTLELGDSALYLCASSLMTGLNTEAFFGQGTRLTVV.